This T cell receptor beta chain was retrieved from a study of blood T cell repertoires in COVID-19. Across the study: Acute-phase and convalescent COVID-19 samples originated in the United States, Italy and Spain.

Only in-frame clones appear in the TCRdb table, and some are missing; sequencing was by immunoSEQ multiplex PCR. The data show about 190,000 clones, over 75% seen once. The CDR3 has 17 residues. With 2 bases clipped from V and 2 bases from J, the junction kept 9 bases outside the gene matches. In germline, CDR1 is LNHDA, CDR2 SQIVND (reference sequence). The gene calls are TRBV19 and TRBJ2-4, with TRBD2 identical over 7 bases. Sequencing was done on a sample of peripheral blood. The receptor comes from a man aged 45-65 years who had recovered from COVID-19. The chain's CDR3 is CASSIRGGTKPKNIQYF. CDR3 sequence (DNA): TGTGCCAGTAGTATACGCGGGGGAACCAAACCCAAAAACATTCAGTACTTC. Full variable domain (outside the CDR3, taken from reference TRBV19 and TRBJ2-4): DGGITQSPKYLFRKEGQNVTLSCEQNLNHDAMYWYRQDPGQGLRLIYYSQIVNDFQKGDIAEGYSVSREKKESFPLTVTSAQKNPTAFYLCASSIRGGTKPKNIQYFGAGTRLSVL.